The source of this T cell receptor (beta chain) is a study of graft-versus-host responses after intestinal transplantation. Study at large: Every transplant recipient was induced with anti-thymocyte globulin, then maintained on tacrolimus and steroids for 2 to 4 years.

Germline V lookup: CDR1 SGHTA, CDR2 FQGTGA. CDR3 length: 14 residues. Trimming took 5 bases from V and 5 from J, leaving 14 bases between them. The assay was immunoSEQ multiplex PCR, and TCRdb's table has in-frame clones only and misses some. This table holds roughly 46,000 clones, 85% to 95% found once. The clonotype comes from a human patient who received an intestinal transplant, so some T cells may come from the graft donor. V gene TRBV7-3 combines with J gene TRBJ2-3; D might be TRBD2 (5 bases). Specimen: PBMCs, collected roughly 860 days after a first intestinal transplant, on the day of a second. CDR3 protein: CASSARPAGDTQYF. Here the CDR3 DNA reads TGTGCCAGCAGCGCCCGCCCCGCGGGAGATACGCAGTATTTT.